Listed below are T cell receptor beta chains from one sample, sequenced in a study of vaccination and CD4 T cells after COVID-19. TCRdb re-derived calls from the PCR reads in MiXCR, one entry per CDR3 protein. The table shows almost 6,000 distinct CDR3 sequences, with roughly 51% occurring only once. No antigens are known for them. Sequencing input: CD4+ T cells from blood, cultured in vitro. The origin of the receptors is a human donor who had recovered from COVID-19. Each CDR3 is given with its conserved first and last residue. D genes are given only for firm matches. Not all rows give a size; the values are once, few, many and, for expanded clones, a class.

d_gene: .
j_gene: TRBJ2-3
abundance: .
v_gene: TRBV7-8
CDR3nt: TGTGCCAGCAGCTTACCTAGAAGCACAGATACGCAGTATTTT
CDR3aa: CASSLPRSTDTQYF

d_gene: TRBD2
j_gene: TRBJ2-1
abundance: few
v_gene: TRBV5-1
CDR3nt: TGCGCCAGCAGCTCGGCCCTGGGCGGGGGGAACAATGAGCAGTTCTTC
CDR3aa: CASSSALGGGNNEQFF

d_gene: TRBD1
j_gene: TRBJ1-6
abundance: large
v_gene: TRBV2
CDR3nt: TGTGCCAGCAGTGAGACAGGGTTGCGTTCACCCCTCCACTTT
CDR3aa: CASSETGLRSPLHF

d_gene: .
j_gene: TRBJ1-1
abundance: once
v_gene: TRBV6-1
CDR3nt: TGTGCCAGCAGTGAAGGAATAGGGGCGGGGGCTTTCTTT
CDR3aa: CASSEGIGAGAFF

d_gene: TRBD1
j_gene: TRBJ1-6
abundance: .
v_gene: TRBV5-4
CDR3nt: TGTGCCAGCAGCTTGACAGGGGACAATTCACCCCTCCACTTT
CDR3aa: CASSLTGDNSPLHF

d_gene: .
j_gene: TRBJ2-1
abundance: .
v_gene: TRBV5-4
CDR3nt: TGTGCCAGCACCTCGAGGAGGGGCCTCGACAATGAGCAGTTCTTC
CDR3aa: CASTSRRGLDNEQFF

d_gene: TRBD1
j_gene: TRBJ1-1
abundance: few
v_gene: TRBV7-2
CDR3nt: TGTGCCAGCAGCACCCGGACAGGGAGGGGGAACACTGAAGCTTTCTTT
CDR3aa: CASSTRTGRGNTEAFF

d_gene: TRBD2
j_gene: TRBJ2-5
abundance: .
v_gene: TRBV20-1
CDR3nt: TGCAGTGCTAGTTTAGCGGGAGTAGATCAAGAGACCCAGTACTTC
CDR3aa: CSASLAGVDQETQYF

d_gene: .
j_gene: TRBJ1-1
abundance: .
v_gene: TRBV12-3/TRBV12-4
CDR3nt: TGTGCCAGCAGTTTGCCCTTAGGGGAGCAGAGCAACACTGAAGCTTTCTTT
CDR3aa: CASSLPLGEQSNTEAFF

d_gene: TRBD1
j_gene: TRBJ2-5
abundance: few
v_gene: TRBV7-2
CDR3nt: TGTGCCAGCAGCTCCAGGGGGCCAGAGACCCAGTACTTC
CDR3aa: CASSSRGPETQYF

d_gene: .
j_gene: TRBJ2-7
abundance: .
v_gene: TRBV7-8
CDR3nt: TGTGCCAGCAGCTTAGGGGGCTACTACGAGCAGTACTTC
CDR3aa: CASSLGGYYEQYF

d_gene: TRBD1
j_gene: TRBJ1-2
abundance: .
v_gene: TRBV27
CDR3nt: TGTGCCAGCAGTCCACTTGACAGGGACTATGGCTACACCTTC
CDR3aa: CASSPLDRDYGYTF

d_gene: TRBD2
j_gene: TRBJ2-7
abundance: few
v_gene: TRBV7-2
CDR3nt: TGTGCCAGCAGCACACCGGGACTAGCGGGGGGTTCCTACGAGCAGTACTTC
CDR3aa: CASSTPGLAGGSYEQYF

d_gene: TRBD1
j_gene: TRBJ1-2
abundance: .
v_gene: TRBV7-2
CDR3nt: TGTGCCAGCAGCTTACCCGACAGGGGGCAGAGTGGCTACACCTTC
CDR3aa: CASSLPDRGQSGYTF

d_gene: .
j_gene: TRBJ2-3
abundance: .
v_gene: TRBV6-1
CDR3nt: TGTGCCAGCAGTGACTGGCAGCCCACAGATACGCAGTATTTT
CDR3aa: CASSDWQPTDTQYF

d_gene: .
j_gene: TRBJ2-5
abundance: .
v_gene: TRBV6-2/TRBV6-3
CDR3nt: TGTGCCAGCAGTTACTCCTTTCGAGGGGCGACAGACCAAGAGACCCAGTACTTC
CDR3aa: CASSYSFRGATDQETQYF

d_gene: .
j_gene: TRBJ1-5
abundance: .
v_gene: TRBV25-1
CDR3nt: TGTGCCAGCGGCGACAGCGGGCCCCAGCATTTT
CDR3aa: CASGDSGPQHF

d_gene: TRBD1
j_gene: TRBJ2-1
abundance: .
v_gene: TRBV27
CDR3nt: TGTGCCAGCAGTCGACCGGGACAGGGGCTTACTGAGCAGTTCTTC
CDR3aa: CASSRPGQGLTEQFF

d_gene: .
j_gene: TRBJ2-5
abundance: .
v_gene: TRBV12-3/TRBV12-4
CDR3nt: TGTGCCAGCACCGATTATCTAGCGCCGGAGACCCAGTACTTC
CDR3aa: CASTDYLAPETQYF

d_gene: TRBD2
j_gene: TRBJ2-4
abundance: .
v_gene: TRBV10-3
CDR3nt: TGTGCCATCAGTGAGGGACTTGGGGCTAGCGGGAGGCTAGCCAAAAACATTCAGTACTTC
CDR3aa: CAISEGLGASGRLAKNIQYF

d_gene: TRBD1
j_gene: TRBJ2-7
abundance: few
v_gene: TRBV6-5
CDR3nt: TGTGCCAGCAGTTACACACCGGGACAGGGGGTCTACGAGCAGTACTTC
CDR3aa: CASSYTPGQGVYEQYF

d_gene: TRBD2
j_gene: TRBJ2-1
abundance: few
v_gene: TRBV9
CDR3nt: TGTGCCAGCAGCGCCCGGGGAGGGGCGCCGAATGAGCAGTTCTTC
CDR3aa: CASSARGGAPNEQFF

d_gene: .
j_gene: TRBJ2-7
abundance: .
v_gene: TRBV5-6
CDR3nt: TGTGCCAGCAGCTTGCTCCAGGGTGGCTACGAGCAGTACTTC
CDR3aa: CASSLLQGGYEQYF

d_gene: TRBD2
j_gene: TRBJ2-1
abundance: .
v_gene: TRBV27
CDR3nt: TGTGCCAGCAGTCCAGTAGCGGGAGGATCCTACAATGAGCAGTTCTTC
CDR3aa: CASSPVAGGSYNEQFF

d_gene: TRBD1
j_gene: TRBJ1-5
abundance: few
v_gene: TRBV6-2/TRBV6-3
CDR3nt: TGTGCCAGCAGTTGGGTACAGGGGATTCAGCCCCAGCATTTT
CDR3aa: CASSWVQGIQPQHF

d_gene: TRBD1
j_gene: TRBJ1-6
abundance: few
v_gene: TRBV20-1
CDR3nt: TGCAGTGCTCGGACAGGGGGCGATTCACCCCTCCACTTT
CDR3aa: CSARTGGDSPLHF

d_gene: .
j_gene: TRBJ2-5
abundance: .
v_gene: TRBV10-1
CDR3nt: TGCGCCAGCAGTGATGGAGACCCGGGGACCCAGTACTTC
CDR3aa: CASSDGDPGTQYF

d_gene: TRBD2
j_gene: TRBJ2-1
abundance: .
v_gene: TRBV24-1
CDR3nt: TGTGCCACCAGTGATATAGCGGGAGGGTACTACAATGAGCAGTTCTTC
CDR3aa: CATSDIAGGYYNEQFF

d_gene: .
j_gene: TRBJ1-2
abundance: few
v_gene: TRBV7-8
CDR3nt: TGTGCCAGCAGCTTGAGCCAGGGATTTGGCTATGGCTACACCTTC
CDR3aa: CASSLSQGFGYGYTF

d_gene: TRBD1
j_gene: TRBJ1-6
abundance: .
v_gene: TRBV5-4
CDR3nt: TGTGCCAGCAGCCTGGGGTCAGGGGGTAGGATCGGTTCACCCCTCCACTTT
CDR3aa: CASSLGSGGRIGSPLHF

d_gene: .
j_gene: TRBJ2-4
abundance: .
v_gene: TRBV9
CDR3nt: TGTGCCAGCAGCGGCGGATCGGTTTTAGAGCGAGCCAAAAACATTCAGTACTTC
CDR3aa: CASSGGSVLERAKNIQYF

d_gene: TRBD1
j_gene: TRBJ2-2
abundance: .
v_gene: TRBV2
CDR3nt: TGTGCCAGCAGTCGCCGGACAGGGAAGAACACCGGGGAGCTGTTTTTT
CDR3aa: CASSRRTGKNTGELFF

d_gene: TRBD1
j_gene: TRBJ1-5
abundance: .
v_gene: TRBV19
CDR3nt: TGTGCCAGTAGTCCCGGGACAGGCCGGCGCAATCAGCCCCAGCATTTT
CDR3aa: CASSPGTGRRNQPQHF

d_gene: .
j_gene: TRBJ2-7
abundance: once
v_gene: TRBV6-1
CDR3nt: TGTGCCAGCAGAGCCGGACCTGCAACCTACGAGCAGTACTTC
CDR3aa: CASRAGPATYEQYF

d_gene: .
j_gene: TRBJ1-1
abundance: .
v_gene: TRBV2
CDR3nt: TGTGCCAGCAGAGGGACATTGGCAGCTTTCTTT
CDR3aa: CASRGTLAAFF

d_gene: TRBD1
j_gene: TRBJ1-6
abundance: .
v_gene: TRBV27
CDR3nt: TGTGCCAGCAGTTTCAGGGGGTCGAATTCACCCCTCCACTTT
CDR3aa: CASSFRGSNSPLHF

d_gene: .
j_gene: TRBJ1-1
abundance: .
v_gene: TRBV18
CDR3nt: TGTGCCAGCTCACCCGAGAGACTGAACACTGAAGCTTTCTTT
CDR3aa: CASSPERLNTEAFF

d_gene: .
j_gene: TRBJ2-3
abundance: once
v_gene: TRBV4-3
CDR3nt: TGCGCCAGCAGCCAAGATCCCCCCACGGGTCACATCGGAGCAGATACGCAGTATTTT
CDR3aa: CASSQDPPTGHIGADTQYF

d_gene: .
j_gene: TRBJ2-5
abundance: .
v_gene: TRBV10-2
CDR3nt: TGCGCCAGCACCCCAACAAGAGGAGAGACCCAGTACTTC
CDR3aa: CASTPTRGETQYF

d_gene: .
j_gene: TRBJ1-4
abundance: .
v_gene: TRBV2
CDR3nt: TGTGCCAGCAGTCGGGACGTTATAAGACATGAAAAACTGTTTTTT
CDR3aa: CASSRDVIRHEKLFF

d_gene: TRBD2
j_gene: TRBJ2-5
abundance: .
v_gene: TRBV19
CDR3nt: TGTGCCAGTAGTATAGGGAGCGGGGGACGGGAGACCCAGTACTTC
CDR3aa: CASSIGSGGRETQYF

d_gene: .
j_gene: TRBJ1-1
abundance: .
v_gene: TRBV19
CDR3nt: TGTGCCAGTAGACCTCGGACGGTGAACACTGAAGCTTTCTTT
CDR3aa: CASRPRTVNTEAFF

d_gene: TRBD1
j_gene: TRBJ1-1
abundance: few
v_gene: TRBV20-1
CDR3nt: TGCAGTGCTAGTCCGACAGGGAATGAAGACACTGAAGCTTTCTTT
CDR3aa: CSASPTGNEDTEAFF

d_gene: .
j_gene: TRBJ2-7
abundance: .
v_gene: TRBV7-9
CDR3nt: TGTGCCAGCAGCCCTATTAGGTACTCCTACGAGCAGTACTTC
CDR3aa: CASSPIRYSYEQYF

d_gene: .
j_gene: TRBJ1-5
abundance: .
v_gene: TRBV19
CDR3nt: TGTGCCAGTAGTATCGAAGGGAATAGCAATCAGCCCCAGCATTTT
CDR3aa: CASSIEGNSNQPQHF

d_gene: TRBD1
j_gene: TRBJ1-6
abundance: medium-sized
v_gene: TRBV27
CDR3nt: TGTGCCAGCAGTTTTAGGACAGGGGCTTCACCCCTCCACTTT
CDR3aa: CASSFRTGASPLHF

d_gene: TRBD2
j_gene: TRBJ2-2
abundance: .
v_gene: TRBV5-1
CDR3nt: TGCGCCAGCAGCTTGCCAGCGGGAGGGTGGACCGGGGAGCTGTTTTTT
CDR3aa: CASSLPAGGWTGELFF

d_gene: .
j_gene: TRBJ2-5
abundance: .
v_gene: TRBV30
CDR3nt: TGTGCCTGGAGCGCCGGAGAGACCCAGTACTTC
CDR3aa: CAWSAGETQYF

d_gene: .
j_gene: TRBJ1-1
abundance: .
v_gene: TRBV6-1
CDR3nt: TGTGCCAGCAGTCCCGAGACCCCATACACTGAAGCTTTCTTT
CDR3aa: CASSPETPYTEAFF

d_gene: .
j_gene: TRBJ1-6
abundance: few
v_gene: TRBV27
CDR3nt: TGTGCCAGCAGCGCCCAGGGGACTAATAATTCACCCCTCCACTTT
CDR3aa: CASSAQGTNNSPLHF